The clone carrying this T cell receptor beta chain was observed at least ten times. The target antigen is unknown. Using RNA transcripts, the TCR beta CDR3 regions were amplified. HTBI primers were employed in first-round RT-PCR, then a second-round multiplex PCR followed. TCRdb recomputed calls from the multiplex PCR reads with MiXCR, one row per CDR3 protein. The sample has about 220,000 distinct CDR3 sequences, 20% to 25% seen once. This specimen comes from a study of Graves' ophthalmopathy and Graves' hyperthyroidism. Study-wide results and limits: Between ophthalmopathy and stable hyperthyroidism, a 13-signature model drew a separation with approximately 87% sensitivity and around 80% specificity. Blood also carried most expanded thyroid clonotypes exceeding 0.001 frequency.

The sequence derives from a woman aged 45 to 65 with Graves' ophthalmopathy. Input material: peripheral blood.

The CDR3 reads CASRGPLSQPQHF. CDR3 in DNA: TGTGCCAGCAGGGGCCCGTTAAGTCAGCCCCAGCATTTT. The genes are TRBV27 and TRBJ1-5; D remains ambiguous. CDR3 length equals 13 residues. Trimming pared 6 bases from V and 6 bases from J, leaving 12 bases between. CDR1 is MNHEY and CDR2 is SMNVEV in the germline V gene (reference sequence).